Shown below are 17 T cell receptor beta chains from a single sample sequenced in a study of T-cell reconstitution after alpha-beta-depleted transplantation in children. Unique molecular identifiers featured in how the TCRbeta library was prepared. MiXCR was run by TCRdb on the PCR reads, yielding one entry per CDR3 protein. The data contain about 640,000 distinct CDR3 sequences, roughly 13% of them singletons. The sample in question was PBMCs, mostly from graft donor cells, obtained 360 days after TCRalphabeta/CD19-depleted stem cell transplant. The receptor source for this set is a male patient younger than 18 who had a stem cell transplant for acute myeloid leukemia, so the T cells may come from the graft donor.

In this sample, this clonotype turned up a few times. The gene calls are TRBV20-1 and TRBJ2-7; D uncertain. The CDR3 covers 13 residues. Trimming pared 1 base from V and 4 bases from J, leaving 11 bases between. Per the germline V gene, CDR1 is DFQATT and CDR2 is SNEGSKA (reference sequence). CDR3 bases: TGCAGTGCTAGAGCTCCGCTGGGGTACGAGCAGTACTTC. Its protein is CSARAPLGYEQYF.

A few counts support this clonotype. The rearrangement joins TRBV6-2 or TRBV6-3 to TRBJ2-3, with D unclear. Trimming removed 5 bases from V and 4 bases from J, with 19 bases in between. This CDR3 is built from 16 residues. Germline-derived CDR1 and CDR2 are MNHEY and SVGEGT. The CDR3 bases are TGTGCCAGCAGTCGTGGGGAAAAATGGATGGCAGATACGCAGTATTTT. Residues: CASSRGEKWMADTQYF.

In the case of this clonotype: Being one base from a much bigger clone, this may be a read error. The chain carries TRBV6-5 and TRBJ1-1; TRBD1 agrees at 7 bases. Germline loops: CDR1 MNHEY, CDR2 SVGAGI. This CDR3 has 16 residues. The J segment lost 5 bases and the V segment lost 2 bases, leaving 11 bases of the junction unmatched. Here the CDR3 DNA reads TGTGCCAGCAGTTACACCTCGACAGGGTGGGGAACTGAAGCTTTCTTT. As protein: CASSYTSTGWGTEAFF.

This clonotype was detected a few times. The V gene is TRBV6-2 or TRBV6-3, the J gene TRBJ2-7, with 9 bases fitting TRBD1. V was clipped by 5 bases and J by 5 bases; unmatched bases: 10. This CDR3 has 15 amino acids. Germline V gene sequence: CDR1 MNHEY, CDR2 SVGEGT. In nucleotides, the CDR3 is TGTGCCAGCAGTCGGACCGGGACAGGGTGGAACGAGCAGTACTTC. Residues: CASSRTGTGWNEQYF.

This clonotype was observed at least ten times. As DNA, the CDR3 is TGCAGTGCTAGAGCTGGGTCTAGGACTGAAGCTTTCTTT. Amino acids: CSARAGSRTEAFF. The chain joins TRBV20-1 to TRBJ1-1, with D hard to call. CDR3 length: 13 residues. Looked up from germline, CDR1 is DFQATT and CDR2 is SNEGSKA (reference sequence). V was trimmed by 1 base and J by 5 bases, leaving 11 bases between them.

The chain uses TRBV27 and TRBJ2-5; 13 bases are shared with TRBD2. With V trimmed by 5 bases and J by 5 bases, 8 bases remained unmatched. The CDR3 is 16 amino acids. Per the germline V gene, CDR1 is MNHEY and CDR2 is SMNVEV (reference sequence). CDR3 residues: CASSTRTSGSYETQYF. The CDR3 DNA reads as TGTGCCAGCAGTACGCGGACTAGCGGGAGTTATGAGACCCAGTACTTC.

This clonotype came up a few times. This chain joins TRBV7-9 and TRBJ2-7; 9 bases match TRBD2. The trim removed 7 bases at V and 7 bases at J, leaving 17 bases unmatched. The length of the CDR3 is 16 residues. Germline V gene lookup returns CDR1 SEHNR and CDR2 FQNEAQ (reference sequence). The CDR3 bases are TGTGCCAGCACCCCCCGTGGTAGCGGGAGTGGGGGAGAGCAGTACTTC. Protein sequence: CASTPRGSGSGGEQYF.

This clonotype has more than one count but fewer than ten. The genes are TRBV12-3 or TRBV12-4 and TRBJ1-2, with D possibly being TRBD1 (5 bases). The CDR3 sequence is 13 residues long. The germline V and J ends were trimmed by 4 bases and 4 bases, with 10 bases remaining between them. Here the CDR3 reads CASSSGHGYGYTF. CDR3 DNA sequence: TGTGCCAGCAGTTCAGGGCATGGCTATGGCTACACCTTC.

This clonotype was seen repeatedly, ten times or more. This chain links TRBV12-3 or TRBV12-4 with TRBJ2-7; no firm D call. Trimming removed 3 bases at V and 3 bases at J, with 9 bases between. CDR3 length: 13 residues. CDR3 region: CASSFWTVYEQYF. DNA for the CDR3: TGTGCCAGCAGTTTCTGGACGGTCTACGAGCAGTACTTC.

The rearrangement uses TRBV20-1 and TRBJ2-3; 9 nucleotides agree with TRBD1. The germline CDR1 and CDR2 sequences are DFQATT and SNEGSKA (reference sequence). V dropped 6 bases and J dropped 0; count of bases not matched to a gene: 10. CDR3 length equals 16 residues. CDR3: CSAPVVGTGSTDTQYF. CDR3 bases: TGCAGTGCCCCCGTGGTTGGGACAGGGAGCACAGATACGCAGTATTTT.

A few counts support this clonotype. The V and J genes are TRBV20-1 and TRBJ2-7; D may be TRBD2 (5 bases). CDR1 is DFQATT, CDR2 SNEGSKA, per germline (reference sequence). V shed 7 bases and J shed 9 bases, with 22 bases lying between them. CDR3 length equals 13 residues. In DNA, the CDR3 is TGCAGTGGAGGGAGCATTCCCTACGAGATGCAGTACTTC. This translates into CSGGSIPYEMQYF.

This clonotype was counted many times. V is TRBV29-1 and J is TRBJ1-1, with D hard to call. This CDR3 has 14 residues. V was trimmed by 4 bases and J by 0 bases, leaving 12 bases between them. Germline V gene lookup returns CDR1 SQVTM and CDR2 ANQGSEA. CDR3 in DNA: TGCAGCGTTGTAGGGCGGCTCATGAACACTGAAGCTTTCTTT. Translated: CSVVGRLMNTEAFF.

This chain joins TRBV6-4 and TRBJ2-7; D possibly corresponds to TRBD2 (5 bases). V lost 2 bases to trimming and J lost 2 bases, with 10 bases between them. The CDR3 covers 14 residues. Germline assignment: CDR1 MRHNA and CDR2 SNTAGT. CDR3 amino acids: CASSDEGRAYEQYF. In DNA form, the CDR3 reads TGTGCCAGCAGTGACGAGGGTAGGGCCTACGAGCAGTACTTC.

This clonotype was detected once. The rearrangement joins TRBV4-3 to TRBJ2-5; TRBD2 matches 9 bases. The CDR3 has 17 amino acids. Germline V CDR1 and CDR2: LGHNA, YSLEER. V lost 2 bases to trimming and J lost 5 bases; unmatched junction nucleotides: 12. CDR3: CASSQRVAGEFVETQYF. DNA of the CDR3: TGCGCCAGCAGCCAAAGGGTAGCGGGAGAATTTGTCGAGACCCAGTACTTC.

There are a few counts of this clonotype. The gene calls are TRBV6-2 or TRBV6-3 and TRBJ2-7, with unresolved D. Germline V CDR1 and CDR2: MNHEY, SVGEGT. V was pared by 6 bases and J by 7 bases, with 10 bases between. This CDR3 is 11 amino acids long. The CDR3 nucleotides are TGTGCCAGCAGCCCTTTGTGGGAGCAGTACTTC. It specifies CASSPLWEQYF.

This clonotype was seen repeatedly, ten times or more. This chain uses TRBV28 with TRBJ1-1; TRBD1 aligns across 7 bases. V was pared by 4 bases and J by 4 bases, with 0 bases of the junction left unmatched. CDR3 length: 12 amino acids. CDR1 MDHEN and CDR2 SYDVKM come from the germline V gene. CDR3 coding DNA: TGTGCCAGCAGTTACAGGGGCACTGAAGCTTTCTTT. It is translated as CASSYRGTEAFF.

This clonotype was detected only a few times. The gene calls are TRBV9 and TRBJ2-4; D call uncertain. The germline V gene has CDR1 SGDLS and CDR2 YYNGEE. This CDR3 comprises 13 residues. The germline V and J ends were trimmed by 4 bases and 2 bases, with 7 bases remaining between them. This CDR3 is CASSPSTKNIQYF. CDR3 bases: TGTGCCAGCAGCCCCTCCACCAAAAACATTCAGTACTTC.